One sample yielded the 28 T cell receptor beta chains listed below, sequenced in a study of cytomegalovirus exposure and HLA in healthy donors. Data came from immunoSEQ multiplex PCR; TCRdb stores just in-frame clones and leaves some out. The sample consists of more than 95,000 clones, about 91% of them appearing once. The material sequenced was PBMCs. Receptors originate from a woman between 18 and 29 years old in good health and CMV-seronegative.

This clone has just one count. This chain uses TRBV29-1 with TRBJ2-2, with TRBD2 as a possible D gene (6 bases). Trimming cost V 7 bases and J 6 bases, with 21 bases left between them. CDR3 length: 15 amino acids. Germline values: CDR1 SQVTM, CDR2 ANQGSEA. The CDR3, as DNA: TGCAGCGCTCTGCTTTCGGGGGTGGCCTCCGGGGAGCTGTTTTTT. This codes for CSALLSGVASGELFF.

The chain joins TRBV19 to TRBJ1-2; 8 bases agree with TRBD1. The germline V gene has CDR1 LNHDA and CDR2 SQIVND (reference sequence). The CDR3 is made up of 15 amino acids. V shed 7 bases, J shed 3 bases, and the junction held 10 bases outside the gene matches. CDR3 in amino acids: CASTKRPGQDYGYTF. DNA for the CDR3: TGTGCCAGTACCAAAAGACCGGGACAGGACTATGGCTACACCTTC.

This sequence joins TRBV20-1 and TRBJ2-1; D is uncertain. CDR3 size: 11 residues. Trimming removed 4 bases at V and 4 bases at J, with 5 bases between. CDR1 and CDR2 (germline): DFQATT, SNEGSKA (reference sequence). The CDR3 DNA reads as TGCAGTGCTACTACTTACAATGAGCAGTTCTTC. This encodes CSATTYNEQFF.

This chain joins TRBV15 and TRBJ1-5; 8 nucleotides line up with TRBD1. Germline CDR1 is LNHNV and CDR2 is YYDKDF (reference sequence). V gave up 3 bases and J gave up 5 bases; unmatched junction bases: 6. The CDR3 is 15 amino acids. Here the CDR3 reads CATSSRTGWDQPQHF. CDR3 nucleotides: TGTGCCACCAGCAGTCGGACAGGGTGGGATCAGCCCCAGCATTTT. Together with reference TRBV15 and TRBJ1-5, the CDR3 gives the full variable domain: DAMVIQNPRYQVTQFGKPVTLSCSQTLNHNVMYWYQQKSSQAPKLLFHYYDKDFNNEADTPDNFQSRRPNTSFCFLDIRSPGLGDTAMYLCATSSRTGWDQPQHFGDGTRLSIL.

The CDR3 sequence: CASSSTGIYEQYF. The CDR3 DNA follows: TGTGCCAGCAGCTCCACAGGGATCTACGAGCAGTACTTC. The J gene is TRBJ2-7, the V gene TRBV7-9; TRBD1 is a possible D gene (6 bases). The CDR3 extends over 13 amino acids. CDR1 SEHNR and CDR2 FQNEAQ come from the germline V gene (reference sequence). With 4 bases removed from V and 3 bases from J, the gap between germline ends came to 10 bases.

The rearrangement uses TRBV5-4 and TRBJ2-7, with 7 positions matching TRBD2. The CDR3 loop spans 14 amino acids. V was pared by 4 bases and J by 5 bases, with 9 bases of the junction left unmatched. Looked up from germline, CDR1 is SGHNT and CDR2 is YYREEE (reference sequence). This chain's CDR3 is CASSVTSNPHEQYV. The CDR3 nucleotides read TGTGCCAGCAGCGTGACTAGCAACCCCCACGAGCAGTACGTC.

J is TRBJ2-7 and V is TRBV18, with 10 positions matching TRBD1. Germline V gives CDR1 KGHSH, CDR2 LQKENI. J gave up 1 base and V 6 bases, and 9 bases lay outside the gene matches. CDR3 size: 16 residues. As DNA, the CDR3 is TGTGCCAGCTCTCAGGCGAGACAGGGGGCTTCCTACGAGCAGTACGTC. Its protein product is CASSQARQGASYEQYV.

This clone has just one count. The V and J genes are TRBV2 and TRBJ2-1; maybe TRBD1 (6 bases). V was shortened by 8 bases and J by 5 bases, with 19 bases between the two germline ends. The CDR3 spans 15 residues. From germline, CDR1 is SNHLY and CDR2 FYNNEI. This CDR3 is CASGSGASGDNEQFF. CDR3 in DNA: TGTGCCAGCGGATCAGGTGCTTCAGGGGACAATGAGCAGTTCTTC.

CDR3 sequence reads: CASSYSGAIYEQFF. The CDR3 DNA reads as TGTGCCAGCAGTTACTCGGGGGCTATCTATGAGCAGTTCTTC. V and J are TRBV6-5 and TRBJ2-1, with a tentative D call TRBD1 (6 bases). Germline V gene lookup returns CDR1 MNHEY and CDR2 SVGAGI. Trimming stripped 0 bases from V and 8 bases from J, with 11 bases between. The CDR3 has 14 residues.

CDR3 region: CAWITTGRQETQYF. Here the CDR3 DNA reads TGTGCCTGGATTACTACAGGGAGACAAGAGACCCAGTACTTC. V is TRBV30 and J is TRBJ2-5; TRBD1 is a possible D gene (6 bases). CDR1 is GTSNPN, CDR2 SVGIG, per germline (reference sequence). The germline V and J ends were trimmed by 4 bases and 2 bases, with 14 bases remaining between them. The CDR3 contains 14 residues.

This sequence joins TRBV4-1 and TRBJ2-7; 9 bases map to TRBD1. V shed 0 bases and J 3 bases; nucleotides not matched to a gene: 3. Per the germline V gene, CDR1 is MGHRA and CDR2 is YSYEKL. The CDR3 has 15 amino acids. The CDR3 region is CASSQEDRGIYEQYV. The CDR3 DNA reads TGCGCCAGCAGCCAAGAAGACAGGGGGATCTACGAGCAGTACGTC.

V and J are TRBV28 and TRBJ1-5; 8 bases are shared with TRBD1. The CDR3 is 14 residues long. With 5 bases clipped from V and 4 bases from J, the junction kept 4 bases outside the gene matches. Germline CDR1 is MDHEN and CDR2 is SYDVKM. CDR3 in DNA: TGTGCCAGCAGTGGACAGGGTGGGAATCAGCCCCAGCATTTT. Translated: CASSGQGGNQPQHF. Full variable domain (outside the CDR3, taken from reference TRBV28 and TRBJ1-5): DVKVTQSSRYLVKRTGEKVFLECVQDMDHENMFWYRQDPGLGLRLIYFSYDVKMKEKGDIPEGYSVSREKKERFSLILESASTNQTSMYLCASSGQGGNQPQHFGDGTRLSIL.

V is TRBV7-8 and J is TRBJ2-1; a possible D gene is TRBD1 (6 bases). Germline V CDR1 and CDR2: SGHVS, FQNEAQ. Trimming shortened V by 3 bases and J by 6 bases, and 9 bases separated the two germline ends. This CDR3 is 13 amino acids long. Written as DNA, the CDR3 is TGTGCCAGCAGCTTGGAGGACAGCAATGAGCAGTTCTTC. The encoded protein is CASSLEDSNEQFF.

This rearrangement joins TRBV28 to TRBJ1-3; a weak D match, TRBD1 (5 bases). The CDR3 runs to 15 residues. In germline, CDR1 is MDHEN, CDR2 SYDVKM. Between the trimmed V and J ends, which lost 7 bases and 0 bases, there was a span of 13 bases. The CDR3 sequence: CASILPGYSGNTIYF. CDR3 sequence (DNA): TGTGCCAGCATTCTTCCAGGGTACTCTGGAAACACCATATATTTT.

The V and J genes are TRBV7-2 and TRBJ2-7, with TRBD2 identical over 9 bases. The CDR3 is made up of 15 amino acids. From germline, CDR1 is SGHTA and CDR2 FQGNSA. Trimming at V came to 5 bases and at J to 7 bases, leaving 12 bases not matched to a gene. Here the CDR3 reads CASSQAGGYYVEQYV. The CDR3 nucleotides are TGTGCCAGCAGCCAAGCGGGGGGATACTACGTGGAGCAGTACGTC.

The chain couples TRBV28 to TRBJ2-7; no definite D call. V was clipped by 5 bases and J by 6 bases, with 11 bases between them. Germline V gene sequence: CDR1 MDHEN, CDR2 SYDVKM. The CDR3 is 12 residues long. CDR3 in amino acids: CASSTLISEQYV. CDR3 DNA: TGTGCCAGCAGTACGCTAATAAGCGAGCAGTACGTC.

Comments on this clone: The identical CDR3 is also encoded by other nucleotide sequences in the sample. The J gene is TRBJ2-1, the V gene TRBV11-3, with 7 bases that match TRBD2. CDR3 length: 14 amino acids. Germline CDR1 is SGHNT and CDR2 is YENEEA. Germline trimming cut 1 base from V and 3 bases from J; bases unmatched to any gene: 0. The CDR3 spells CASSLAGGYNEQFF. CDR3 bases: TGTGCCAGCAGCTTAGCGGGAGGCTACAATGAGCAGTTCTTC. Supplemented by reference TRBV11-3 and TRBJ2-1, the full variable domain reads EAGVVQSPRYKIIEKKQPVAFWCNPISGHNTLYWYLQNLGQGPELLIRYENEEAVDDSQLPKDRFSAERLKGVDSTLKIQPAELGDSAVYLCASSLAGGYNEQFFGPGTRLTVL.

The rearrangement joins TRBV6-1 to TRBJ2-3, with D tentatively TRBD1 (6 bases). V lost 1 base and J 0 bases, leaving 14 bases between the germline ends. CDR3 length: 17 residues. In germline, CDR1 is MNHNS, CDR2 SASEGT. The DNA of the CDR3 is TGTGCCAGCAGTGAAGGCCTTGGACAGACTAGCACAGATACGCAGTATTTT. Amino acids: CASSEGLGQTSTDTQYF.

CDR3: CASSYPGTGVTEAFF. DNA for the CDR3: TGTGCCAGCAGTTACCCCGGGACAGGAGTAACTGAAGCTTTCTTT. The chain combines TRBV28 with TRBJ1-1; 8 positions agree with TRBD1. From germline, CDR1 is MDHEN and CDR2 SYDVKM. The CDR3 is 15 residues long. V lost 4 bases, J lost 5 bases, and 9 bases stayed unmatched.

The CDR3 loop reads CASSVSIALRGYTF. Here the CDR3 DNA reads TGTGCCAGCAGTGTTAGTATCGCTCTCCGGGGCTACACCTTC. The chain uses TRBV2 and TRBJ1-2, with no clear D. V dropped 4 bases and J dropped 8 bases, with 17 bases sitting between them. The germline gives CDR1 SNHLY, CDR2 FYNNEI. This CDR3 region has 14 residues.

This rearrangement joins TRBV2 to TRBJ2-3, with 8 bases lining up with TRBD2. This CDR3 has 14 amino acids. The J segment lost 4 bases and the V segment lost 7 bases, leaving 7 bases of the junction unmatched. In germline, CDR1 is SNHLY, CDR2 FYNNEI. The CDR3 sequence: CASKDGGASDTQYF. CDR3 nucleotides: TGTGCCAGCAAAGACGGGGGGGCTTCAGATACGCAGTATTTT.

CDR3 loop: CASSPQDRGYGYTF. As DNA, the CDR3 is TGTGCCAGCTCACCACAGGACAGGGGCTATGGCTACACCTTC. The chain employs TRBV18 and TRBJ1-2; TRBD1 agrees at 9 bases. Germline V gene lookup returns CDR1 KGHSH and CDR2 LQKENI. CDR3 length: 14 amino acids. Losses at the gene ends were 1 base for V and 4 bases for J; bases not matched to a gene: 1.

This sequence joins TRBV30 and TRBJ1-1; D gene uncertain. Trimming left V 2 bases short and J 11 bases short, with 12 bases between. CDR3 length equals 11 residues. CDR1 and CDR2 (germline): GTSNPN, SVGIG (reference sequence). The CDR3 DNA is TGTGCCTGGAGTCCCGGGAGTTCGGCTTTCTTT. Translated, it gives CAWSPGSSAFF.

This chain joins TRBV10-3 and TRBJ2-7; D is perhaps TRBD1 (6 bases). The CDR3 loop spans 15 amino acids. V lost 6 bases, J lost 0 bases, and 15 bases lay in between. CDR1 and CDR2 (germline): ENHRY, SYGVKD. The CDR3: CAIRIQGIDSYEQYF. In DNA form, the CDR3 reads TGTGCCATCAGAATCCAGGGGATTGACTCCTACGAGCAGTACTTC.

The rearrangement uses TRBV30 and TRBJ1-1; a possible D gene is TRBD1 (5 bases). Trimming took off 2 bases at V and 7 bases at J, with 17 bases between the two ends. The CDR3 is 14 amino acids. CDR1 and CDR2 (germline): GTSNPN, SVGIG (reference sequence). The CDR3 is CAWSFTNRNGEAFF. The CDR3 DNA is TGTGCCTGGAGTTTCACAAACAGGAACGGTGAAGCTTTCTTT.

CDR3 region: CASTPAATNEKLFF. Here the CDR3 DNA reads TGTGCCAGCACCCCCGCAGCAACTAATGAAAAACTGTTTTTT. This chain connects TRBV7-9 to TRBJ1-4; no firm D call. Germline lookup yields CDR1 SEHNR and CDR2 FQNEAQ (reference sequence). The V end lost 7 bases, the J end lost 0 bases, and 9 bases lay between the germline ends. CDR3 size: 14 residues.

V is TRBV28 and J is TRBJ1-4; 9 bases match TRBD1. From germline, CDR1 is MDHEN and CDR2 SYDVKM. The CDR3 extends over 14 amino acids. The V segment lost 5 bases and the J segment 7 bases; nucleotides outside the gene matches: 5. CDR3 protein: CASSQQGAAEKLFF. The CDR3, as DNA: TGTGCCAGCAGTCAACAGGGGGCGGCTGAAAAACTGTTTTTT.

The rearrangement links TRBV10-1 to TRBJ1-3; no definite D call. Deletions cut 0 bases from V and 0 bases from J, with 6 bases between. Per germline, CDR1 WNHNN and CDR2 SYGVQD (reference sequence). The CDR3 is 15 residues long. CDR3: CASSESGLSGNTIYF. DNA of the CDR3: TGCGCCAGCAGTGAGTCAGGACTCTCTGGAAACACCATATATTTT.